This paragraph reports one T cell receptor (beta chain). This clonotype showed up just once. What this receptor recognizes is not known. The final CDR3 position lacks the conserved phenylalanine or tryptophan, pointing to a likely read error. A constant-region primer and ProtoScript II reverse transcriptase were used to reverse-transcribe TCRbeta-specific cDNA from roughly 0.55 ug total RNA. The TCRbeta libraries were prepared through three rounds of nested multiplex PCR following a slightly modified ARM-PCR procedure. Sample barcodes and Illumina adapters were attached in a final 25-cycle PCR using Deep VentR polymerase. Amplicons of 200-500 bp were gel-purified with a QIAquick gel extraction kit before sequencing. The TCRbeta amplicons were sequenced with 250-bp paired-end reads on an Illumina HiSeq 2500. Per the original workflow: Reads were quality-trimmed with Trimmomatic v0.33, and paired reads were merged with FLASH v1.2.11 to recover full CDR3 sequences. V, D and J germline segments were assigned to the rearranged TCRbeta sequences using MiGEC v1.2.1b. VDJtools v1.0.0 computed clonotype statistics and Shannon-Wiener diversity indices. To reduce sampling bias, subsequent analyses other than the diversity analysis used only the 250 most abundant clonotypes in each sample. TCRdb handled the public reads itself, with Q25 trimming in fastp and clone calling in MiXCR, and kept productive beta chains. CDR3 protein duplicates are merged, each entry listing the most common genes and DNA. The V and J calls here are based on TCRdb, not the publication. In all, the sample holds a few hundred thousand distinct CDR3 sequences, and around three fifths of those were seen once. 15% to 20% of the sample rests with the top ten.

This record belongs to a study of tumor-infiltrating lymphocytes in primary liver carcinoma (TCRdb year 2017). Turning to the overall study: Between late 2015 and early 2016, roughly 5 patients in China with histopathologically diagnosed primary liver carcinoma had their tumors surgically resected. The study combined TCRbeta repertoire sequencing, expression microarrays and whole-exome sequencing across five regions of each liver tumor, with adjacent normal tissue and blood. A total of 35 or so specimens from 5 patients went through TCRbeta repertoire sequencing, namely 25 tumor regions, 5 adjacent noncancerous liver tissues and 5 peripheral blood samples. Of the five patients (three men and two women, aged 30 to 69 years), four had hepatocellular carcinoma and one had combined HCC and intrahepatic cholangiocarcinoma. The five patients had tumors of stage T1-T3 N0M0, with maximum diameters ranging from roughly 4.2 to 10 cm. Repertoires from technical replicates were highly reproducible, with mean shared-clone rates around 0.89 and correlation coefficients above 0.95. Each sample produced roughly 3.65 to 8 million productive TCRbeta reads, and read depth showed no significant difference between tissue types. What the work shows at the level of the full study, not this receptor alone: The top 250 clones made up a significantly larger repertoire fraction in tumors than in blood (p = 0.039). Because only the TCR beta chain was sequenced and unpaired alpha chains were not captured, true repertoire diversity is likely underestimated. Only 4 or 5 patients were included in the study, and the authors note that the findings should be validated in a larger study. Repertoire overlap was found to be higher between tumor regions (mean about 36%) than between tumor-adjacent (roughly 17%) or tumor-blood (about 14%) pairs, consistent with antigen-driven expansion. Because the samples were bulk and unsorted, CD4+ and CD8+ T cell repertoires could not be compared.

TRIzol reagent was used to extract blood RNA from unsorted whole blood, while the DNeasy Blood & Tissue kit provided the germline DNA. Patients had chronic HBV infection and were treatment-naive at sampling. Before surgery, around 4 milliliters of peripheral blood were drawn into K2EDTA tubes. This TCR was recovered from a woman aged 30 to 39 with primary liver carcinoma and hepatitis B virus infection. The sample taken for sequencing was peripheral blood.

The CDR3 loop reads CASSRQGGASNQPQHL. In nucleotides, the sequence is TGTGCCAGCAGTCGTCAAGGGGGCGCAAGCAATCAGCCCCAGCATCTT. Recombination linked TRBV28 to TRBJ1-5, and 7 bases in between align with TRBD1. Compared with germline, V lacks 5 bases and J lacks 1 base; bases without a gene match: 8. Per the germline V gene, MDHEN is the CDR1 and SYDVKM is the CDR2. The CDR3 spans 16 residues, counting both ends. CDR3 DNA is the only sequence kept; it has 48 bases, read in frame from the first base.